The rows below give T cell receptor beta chains drawn from one sample of a study of blood T cells in healthy people across ages. TCRdb re-called the 5' RACE reads through MiXCR, storing one row per CDR3 protein. Of 1,500,000 or so distinct CDR3 sequences in the sample, 55% to 75% are singletons; the top ten hold 5% to 7%. The sequenced sample consisted of blood. The receptor set was obtained from a man aged 18-30 years in good health. Each CDR3 is given with its conserved first and last residue. D genes are given only for firm matches. Expanded clones get a size class; other rows say once, few or many, or leave the size out.

-,13,TRBV5-6,TRBJ1-2,-,TGTGCCAGCAGCTCCGGACGGCGCTATGGCTACACCTTC,CASSSGRRYGYTF
-,14,TRBV6-5,TRBJ2-7,TRBD2,TGTGCCAGCAGTTCACTAGCGAACGTACCCGAGCAGTACTTC,CASSSLANVPEQYF
few,21,TRBV6-4,TRBJ1-4,-,TGTGCCAGCAGGCGGCAGTTAATACGGACCGGAACATCAGCAACTAATGAAAAACTGTTTTTT,CASRRQLIRTGTSATNEKLFF
-,13,TRBV7-6,TRBJ2-4,-,TGTGCCAGCAGCGCCGGGACGGAAAACATTCAGTACTTC,CASSAGTENIQYF
-,19,TRBV7-9,TRBJ2-6,TRBD1,TGTGCCAGCAGCTCTTCTCCGGGACAGGGGGCGACAGGGGCCAACGTCCTGACTTTC,CASSSSPGQGATGANVLTF
-,15,TRBV2,TRBJ2-3,-,TGTGCCAGCAGTGATAGGGAAACGAGGACAGATACGCAGTATTTT,CASSDRETRTDTQYF
-,14,TRBV10-3,TRBJ1-2,-,TGTGCCATCAGTGATCTAAATGGGCCTCGGGGCTACACCTTC,CAISDLNGPRGYTF
-,13,TRBV7-9,TRBJ2-7,-,TGTGCCGCCGCGAAGTCTACTATGGGCGAGCAGTACTTC,CAAAKSTMGEQYF
-,15,TRBV6-5,TRBJ2-5,TRBD2,TGTGCCAGCAGTTACGGGACTACCGGGGGAGAGACCCAGTACTTC,CASSYGTTGGETQYF
-,15,TRBV4-1,TRBJ1-5,-,TGCGCCAGCAGCCAAGTCTACCGGGGGAATCAGCCCCAGCATTTT,CASSQVYRGNQPQHF
-,13,TRBV5-1,TRBJ2-1,TRBD1,TGCGCCAGCACACTGACAGGGAACAATGAGCAGTTCTTC,CASTLTGNNEQFF
few,15,TRBV3-1,TRBJ2-5,-,TGTGCCAGCAGCCAGCAAAGATCCGGTCAAGAGACCCAGTACTTC,CASSQQRSGQETQYF
-,16,TRBV7-8,TRBJ2-7,TRBD2,TGTGCCAGCAGCTTAGCGGTAGGGACTAGCGGCTACGAGCAGTACTTC,CASSLAVGTSGYEQYF
-,19,TRBV6-2/TRBV6-3,TRBJ1-1,-,TGTGCCAGCAGTTACATAATCGGGAGGGCAGAGAGTCGAGTCACTGAAGCTTTCTTT,CASSYIIGRAESRVTEAFF
many,15,TRBV25-1,TRBJ2-2,TRBD1,TGTGCCAGCAGTGAAGGGACAGGCGACACCGGGGAGCTGTTTTTT,CASSEGTGDTGELFF
-,14,TRBV28,TRBJ2-7,TRBD1,TGTGCCAGCAGTTCGGGGACAGGGTCCGACGAGCAGTACTTC,CASSSGTGSDEQYF
-,20,TRBV6-5,TRBJ2-6,-,TGTGCCAGCAGTTACCAAGCTGGTGTCGACCTCACCTCTGGGGCCAACGTCCTGACTTTC,CASSYQAGVDLTSGANVLTF
-,14,TRBV7-9,TRBJ2-4,-,TGTGCCAGCAGTTATGACGCCGGGACCAACCAGCAGTACTTC,CASSYDAGTNQQYF
-,10,TRBV7-9,TRBJ1-1,-,TGTGCCACACGGGGCGCTGGAGCTTTCTTT,CATRGAGAFF
-,15,TRBV4-3,TRBJ1-1,-,TGCGCCAGCAGCCAAGATCAGGGGATTTATACTGAAGCTTTCTTT,CASSQDQGIYTEAFF
-,14,TRBV25-1,TRBJ2-7,TRBD2,TGTGCCAGCAGTGATGGCGGGAGTTGGTACGAGCAGTACTTC,CASSDGGSWYEQYF
-,16,TRBV4-1,TRBJ1-1,-,TGCGCCAGCAGCCAAGTAGGGGCGGGAGCGAACACTGAAGCTTTCTTT,CASSQVGAGANTEAFF
-,16,TRBV7-6,TRBJ2-4,TRBD2,TGTGCCAGCAGCTTGGCCCTTAGCGGGGCCAAAAACATTCAGTACTTC,CASSLALSGAKNIQYF
once,14,TRBV20-1,TRBJ2-3,TRBD2,TGCAGTGCCACCGGACTAGCGGGCACAGATACGCAGTATTTT,CSATGLAGTDTQYF
-,12,TRBV25-1,TRBJ1-2,-,TGTGCCGGCAACGGACATTTTTATGGCTACACCTTC,CAGNGHFYGYTF
-,13,TRBV4-2,TRBJ2-1,-,TGTGCCAGCAGCCAAGATGTAGGCCGGGATCCGTTCTTC,CASSQDVGRDPFF
-,15,TRBV2,TRBJ2-1,TRBD2,TGTGCCAGCAGTGGCGTAGCGGGATCATACAATGAGCAGTTCTTC,CASSGVAGSYNEQFF
-,15,TRBV20-1,TRBJ2-7,-,TGCAGTGCCCAAGGGGGGGCCTTAGGCCCCTACGAGCAGTACTTC,CSAQGGALGPYEQYF
many,13,TRBV7-2,TRBJ2-7,TRBD1,TGTGCCAGCAGTTTAGGGACAGCCTACGAGCAGTACTTC,CASSLGTAYEQYF
-,13,TRBV29-1,TRBJ2-7,-,TGCAGCGTGCGGATTAGCCGGGACTACGAGCAGTACTTC,CSVRISRDYEQYF
-,16,TRBV11-3,TRBJ2-3,TRBD1,TGTGCCAGCAGCTTAGGGTGGCAGGGGGCGACGGATACGCAGTATTTT,CASSLGWQGATDTQYF